One sample yielded the 14 T cell receptor beta chains listed below, sequenced in a study of T-cell reconstitution after alpha-beta-depleted transplantation in children. Unique molecular identifiers were used in preparing the TCRbeta library. One entry per CDR3 protein results from TCRdb running MiXCR on the PCR reads. The repertoire consists of around 500,000 distinct CDR3 sequences, with under 30% occurring once and the leading ten covering around an eighth. The sequences come from PBMCs, mostly from graft donor cells, collected 360 days after TCRalphabeta/CD19-depleted stem cell transplant. Receptors originate from a boy under two years old who had a stem cell transplant for acute myeloid leukemia, so the T cells may come from the graft donor.

The V and J genes are TRBV6-1 and TRBJ2-3, with TRBD1 identical over 10 bases. Looked up from germline, CDR1 is MNHNS and CDR2 is SASEGT. CDR3 length: 15 residues. Trimming cost V 5 bases and J 5 bases; bases outside gene matches: 7. This CDR3 reads CASSTRDRGLDTQYF. Written as DNA, the CDR3 is TGTGCCAGCAGTACCCGGGACAGGGGATTAGATACGCAGTATTTT.

There are a few counts of this clonotype. The rearrangement links TRBV3-1 to TRBJ2-1, with 9 bases that match TRBD2. CDR3 size: 14 residues. Germline CDR1 is LGHDT and CDR2 is YNNKEL (reference sequence). The junction had 4 bases not matched to a gene; V was cut back by 4 bases and J by 6 bases. The CDR3 nucleotides read TGTGCCAGCAGCCCAGCGGGGGGAGGCAATGAGCAGTTCTTC. The encoded protein is CASSPAGGGNEQFF.

This clonotype was picked up a small number of times. The rearrangement uses TRBV3-1 and TRBJ2-1; TRBD1 or TRBD2 may be the D gene (6 bases each). V lost 5 bases and J 2 bases, leaving 13 bases between the germline ends. CDR3 length: 15 amino acids. Germline loops: CDR1 LGHDT, CDR2 YNNKEL (reference sequence). For the CDR3, the DNA is TGTGCCAGCAGCGTCGGGGGCCGAACCTACAATGAGCAGTTCTTC. Its translation: CASSVGGRTYNEQFF.

The J gene is TRBJ1-1, the V gene TRBV15; D is perhaps TRBD1 (6 bases). Trimming left V 5 bases short and J 6 bases short, with 10 bases between. Germline V CDR1 and CDR2: LNHNV, YYDKDF (reference sequence). The CDR3 runs to 12 residues. Here the CDR3 reads CATSSQGAEAFF. The CDR3 DNA follows: TGTGCCACCAGCTCACAGGGCGCTGAAGCTTTCTTT.

The chain recombines TRBV29-1 with TRBJ2-3; the D is unclear. Trimming took 7 bases from V and 7 from J, leaving 9 bases between them. CDR1 and CDR2 (germline): SQVTM, ANQGSEA. The CDR3 has 10 amino acids. CDR3 DNA sequence: TGCAGCGGGGCTTGGAATACGCAGTATTTT. Translated: CSGAWNTQYF.

The gene calls are TRBV5-5 and TRBJ2-3; tentatively, D is TRBD2 (5 bases). Trimming stripped 6 bases from V and 3 bases from J, with 14 bases between. CDR3 length equals 14 residues. Germline loops: CDR1 SGHKS, CDR2 YYEKEE (reference sequence). The CDR3 loop reads CASTAEGGTDTQYF. DNA of the CDR3: TGTGCCAGCACCGCCGAGGGTGGGACAGATACGCAGTATTTT.

V usage is TRBV19 and J usage is TRBJ2-7, with a tentative D call TRBD1 (5 bases). Trimming cost V 3 bases and J 3 bases, with 15 bases left between them. There are 15 residues in the CDR3. Per germline, CDR1 LNHDA and CDR2 SQIVND (reference sequence). CDR3 sequence reads: CASSMGRGPFYEQYF. CDR3 nucleotides: TGTGCCAGTAGTATGGGAAGGGGCCCCTTCTACGAGCAGTACTTC. The full variable domain, in which reference TRBV19 and TRBJ2-7 provide the parts outside the CDR3, is DGGITQSPKYLFRKEGQNVTLSCEQNLNHDAMYWYRQDPGQGLRLIYYSQIVNDFQKGDIAEGYSVSREKKESFPLTVTSAQKNPTAFYLCASSMGRGPFYEQYFGPGTRLTVT.

The chain links TRBV12-3 or TRBV12-4 to TRBJ2-7, with D possibly being TRBD1 (6 bases). The V end lost 1 base, the J end lost 7 bases, and 17 bases lay between the germline ends. The CDR3 extends over 15 amino acids. CDR3 DNA sequence: TGTGCCAGCAGTTTAGAATGGGGGCAGGCAGGGGAGCAGTACTTC. It specifies CASSLEWGQAGEQYF.

V usage is TRBV3-1 and J usage is TRBJ2-1; D gene ambiguous. Trimming shortened V by 4 bases and J by 4 bases, and 5 bases separated the two germline ends. Germline CDR1 is LGHDT and CDR2 is YNNKEL (reference sequence). The CDR3 extends over 12 amino acids. The CDR3 sequence is CASSLWYNEQFF. For the CDR3, the DNA is TGTGCCAGCAGCCTGTGGTACAATGAGCAGTTCTTC.

This clonotype was observed many times. DNA of the CDR3: TGTGCCAGCAGTAGGCCCCAAGAGACCCAGTACTTC. Its protein is CASSRPQETQYF. The chain has TRBV5-6 and TRBJ2-5; D not certain. Trimming stripped 5 bases from V and 1 base from J, with 6 bases between. This CDR3 spans 12 amino acids. The V gene's germline CDR1 is SGHDT and CDR2 YYEEEE.

This clonotype has a count of ten or more. The V call is TRBV24-1, the J call TRBJ2-1; 7 positions agree with TRBD1. The CDR3 spans 14 residues. Germline CDR1 and CDR2: KGHDR and SFDVKD. V dropped 5 bases and J dropped 1; count of bases not matched to a gene: 1. The CDR3 DNA reads TGTGCCACCAGTGCGACAGGGTCCTACAATGAGCAGTTCTTC. Translation: CATSATGSYNEQFF.

There are a few counts of this clonotype. The rearrangement joins TRBV4-2 to TRBJ2-3; 8 bases align to TRBD2. V lost 0 bases and J lost 5; bases outside the gene matches: 4. Looked up from germline, CDR1 is LGHNA and CDR2 is YNFKEQ. This CDR3 has 15 amino acids. The CDR3 DNA sequence: TGTGCCAGCAGCCAAGAATTAGCGGGGAGAGATACGCAGTATTTT. It codes for CASSQELAGRDTQYF.

The chain combines TRBV4-3 with TRBJ1-1, with TRBD1 as a possible D gene (5 bases). Trimming pared 4 bases from V and 5 bases from J, leaving 20 bases between. This CDR3 spans 16 amino acids. Germline CDR1 and CDR2: LGHNA and YSLEER. CDR3 nucleotides: TGCGCCAGCAGCCGCCAGGGTGGGCTTGGAAGGACTGAAGCTTTCTTT. It specifies CASSRQGGLGRTEAFF.

This clonotype was seen only a few times. The rearrangement uses TRBV20-1 and TRBJ1-2, with D possibly TRBD1 on 6 matching bases. Trimming shortened V by 3 bases and J by 6 bases, and 11 bases separated the two germline ends. Germline values: CDR1 DFQATT, CDR2 SNEGSKA (reference sequence). The CDR3 runs to 12 residues. The chain's CDR3 is CSASQGSDGYTF. In nucleotides, the CDR3 is TGCAGTGCTAGTCAGGGGAGTGATGGCTACACCTTC.